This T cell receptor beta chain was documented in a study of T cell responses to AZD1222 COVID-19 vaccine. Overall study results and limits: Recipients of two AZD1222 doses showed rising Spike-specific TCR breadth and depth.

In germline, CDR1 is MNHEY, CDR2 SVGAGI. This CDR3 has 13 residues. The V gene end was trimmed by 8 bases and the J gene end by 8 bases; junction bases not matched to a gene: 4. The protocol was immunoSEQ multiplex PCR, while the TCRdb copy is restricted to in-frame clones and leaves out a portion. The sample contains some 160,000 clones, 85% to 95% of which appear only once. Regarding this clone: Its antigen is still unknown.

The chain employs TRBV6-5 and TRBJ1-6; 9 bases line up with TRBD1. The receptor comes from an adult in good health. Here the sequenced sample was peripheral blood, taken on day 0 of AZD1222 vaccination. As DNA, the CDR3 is TGTGCCAGCCGGACAGGGGTCTATTCACCCCTCCACTTT. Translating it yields CASRTGVYSPLHF.